The 9 T cell receptor beta chains below were found in one sample sequenced in a study of blood T cell repertoires in COVID-19. Sequencing used immunoSEQ multiplex PCR; TCRdb keeps in-frame clones, though not all of them. The profile covers around 75,000 clones, with almost 90% appearing a single time and 5% to 6% taken by the ten largest. The sequenced sample consisted of peripheral blood. These receptor sequences come from a man between 45 and 60 years old with acute or convalescent COVID-19.

This sequence joins TRBV14 and TRBJ1-3; D is undetermined. This CDR3 spans 15 amino acids. V lost 2 bases and J 2 bases, leaving 10 bases between the germline ends. Germline V gene data show CDR1 as SGHDN and CDR2 as FVKESK. CDR3 DNA: TGTGCCAGCAGCCAACGGGGTGGGGCTGGAAACACCATATATTTT. It specifies CASSQRGGAGNTIYF.

V gene TRBV25-1 combines with J gene TRBJ1-2, with D possibly matching TRBD1 (6 bases). This CDR3 is 14 amino acids long. The germline CDR1 and CDR2 sequences are MGHDK and SYGVNS. Between the trimmed V and J ends, which lost 4 bases and 8 bases, there was a span of 17 bases. CDR3 DNA sequence: TGTGCCAGCAGTGCAGGACGGCCAGGGGCAGGCTACACCTTC. It translates to CASSAGRPGAGYTF.

This chain connects TRBV5-1 to TRBJ2-5; 10 bases fit TRBD1. J gave up 5 bases and V 4 bases, and 11 bases lay outside the gene matches. The CDR3 is made up of 16 amino acids. From germline, CDR1 is SGHRS and CDR2 YFSETQ. The CDR3 spells CASSRRDRGSSETQYF. The CDR3 DNA reads as TGCGCCAGCAGCCGCCGGGACAGGGGTTCCTCGGAGACCCAGTACTTC.

The J gene is TRBJ2-7, the V gene TRBV6-5; the D gene is possibly TRBD2 (6 bases). V was shortened by 2 bases and J by 3 bases, with 11 bases between the two germline ends. The CDR3 consists of 14 residues. Germline assignment: CDR1 MNHEY and CDR2 SVGAGI. The DNA of the CDR3 is TGTGCCAGCAGTTACGTAGCGGCGAACTACGAGCAGTACTTC. This sequence encodes CASSYVAANYEQYF.

The J gene is TRBJ2-4, the V gene TRBV4-1; 9 bases are a match to TRBD2. The CDR3 totals 17 residues. Germline values: CDR1 MGHRA, CDR2 YSYEKL. The J segment lost 5 bases and the V segment lost 2 bases, leaving 10 bases of the junction unmatched. CDR3 sequence (DNA): TGCGCCAGCAGCCAACGTCTAGCGGGATCGGGGGAAAACATTCAGTACTTC. As protein: CASSQRLAGSGENIQYF.

The chain links TRBV12-3 or TRBV12-4 to TRBJ2-1; 13 nucleotides match TRBD2. The V and J ends lost 8 bases and 9 bases, in that order; junction bases with no gene match: 4. The CDR3 loop spans 13 amino acids. The CDR3 nucleotides read TGTGCCAGCGGGACTAGCGGGATTGGTGAGCAGTTCTTC. Translated: CASGTSGIGEQFF.

The CDR3 bases are TGTGCCAGTAGTACACGGGGGGGGACCTACGAGCAGTACTTC. Its translation is CASSTRGGTYEQYF. The chain joins TRBV19 to TRBJ2-7; TRBD2 matches at 8 bases. This CDR3 has 14 residues. Germline V gene sequence: CDR1 LNHDA, CDR2 SQIVND (reference sequence). Trimming removed 4 bases from V and 2 bases from J; junction bases left unmatched: 4.

This chain uses TRBV7-2 with TRBJ2-1; TRBD2 aligns across 12 bases. The CDR3 is made up of 14 amino acids. V gave up 6 bases and J gave up 12 bases; unmatched junction bases: 9. The germline gives CDR1 SGHTA, CDR2 FQGNSA. The CDR3 protein is CASRRLAGERRQFF. In DNA, the CDR3 is TGTGCCAGCAGACGACTAGCGGGAGAAAGGCGGCAGTTCTTC.

The CDR3 sequence is CARRGGRGGNTIYF. The CDR3, as DNA: TGTGCCAGACGGGGGGGGCGCGGAGGAAACACCATATATTTT. This chain joins TRBV2 and TRBJ1-3; TRBD1 might be the D (6 bases). The V gene's germline CDR1 is SNHLY and CDR2 FYNNEI. With 9 bases removed from V and 4 bases from J, the gap between germline ends came to 16 bases. CDR3 length: 14 residues. Full variable domain (missing parts from reference TRBV2 and TRBJ1-3): EPEVTQTPSHQVTQMGQEVILRCVPISNHLYFYWYRQILGQKVEFLVSFYNNEISEKSEIFDDQFSVERPDGSNFTLKIRSTKLEDSAMYFCARRGGRGGNTIYFGEGSWLTVV.